This TCR beta chain was retrieved from a study of blood T cell repertoires in COVID-19. Sequenced by immunoSEQ multiplex PCR; TCRdb stores in-frame clones only, minus some. The data show around 200,000 clones, 90% seen once. The CDR3 spans 16 residues. The clonotype was recovered from a man aged 50 or older with acute or convalescent COVID-19. J is TRBJ2-2 and V is TRBV21-1; TRBD1, the table's D call, was not compared with the DNA. TRBV21-1 is a pseudogene segment. Specimen: peripheral blood. The CDR3 region has the DNA TGTGCCAGCAGTCTCCTCACAGGGGGTGGGGCCGGGGAGCTGTTTTTT. It encodes CASSLLTGGGAGELFF.